This T cell receptor beta chain was recorded in a study of a mutant IDH1 vaccine in newly diagnosed glioma. At the level of the study: Vaccine administration was initiated 4-6 weeks following radiotherapy alone, or with temozolomide cycles.

Time point defined: week 5, during vaccination. Alongside topical imiquimod, each dose of vaccine comprised 300 ug of mutant IDH1 20-mer peptide. New IDH1-mutant, ATRX-lost WHO grade 3 or 4 astrocytomas occurred in donors. Regarding the study as a whole: Shifts in the top peripheral T cell clonotypes seemed unrelated to pseudoprogression. Vaccine-induced immune responses were detected in around 93% of patients.

Germline CDR1 and CDR2: MGHRA and YSYEKL. This CDR3 is 17 amino acids long. Losses at the gene ends were 0 bases for V and 7 bases for J; bases not matched to a gene: 10. The repertoire was sequenced with immunoSEQ multiplex PCR; TCRdb's copy has only in-frame clones and lacks some. This table has around 78,000 clones, 90% to 95% appearing once. About this clone itself: The antigen remains unidentified.

The chain carries TRBV4-1 and TRBJ2-7, with 12 bases matching TRBD1. The sequence was obtained from a woman aged 45-60 years with glioma. The sequenced sample was PBMCs, obtained from a glioma patient whose treatment included an IDH1 peptide vaccine. DNA for the CDR3: TGCGCCAGCAGCCAAGATCCAGCGGGACAGGGGGCGGGTGAGCAGTACTTC. As protein: CASSQDPAGQGAGEQYF.